This T cell receptor (beta chain) was sequenced in a study of T cell changes during pregnancy in multiple sclerosis (dated by TCRdb to about 2019). Study-wide context: In women with multiple sclerosis, the researchers looked at how the T cell repertoire shifted as pregnancy progressed.

Library preparation used the immunoSEQ multiplex PCR assay. TCRdb took over this immuneACCESS table, retaining in-frame rearrangements with V and J assigned. Such tables are incomplete; in checked studies, under half of the missing clones stem from an unresolved V gene, and the remainder is unexplained. Counted in this sample were about 48,000 clones; over 90% of them appeared once. Jointly, the top ten make up less than 0.6% of the sample. This clone occurred a few times. Its antigen remains undetermined. No base quality information exists; no much larger clone differs at one position. Sequences LNHDA (CDR1) and SQIVND (CDR2) are obtained from the germline V gene (reference sequence). The V end gives up 4 bases and the J end 4 bases, leaving 12 bases in the junction not matched to a gene. The CDR3 goes from the cysteine to the phenylalanine over 16 residues. Left in the record is the CDR3 DNA by itself, 48 bases read in frame from the first base.

The sample here was CD4+ T cells from peripheral blood mononuclear cells, taken in the third trimester of pregnancy. The origin of this receptor is a female donor with multiple sclerosis, enrolled in a pregnancy study. Here the chain combines TRBV19 and TRBJ1-1; 7 bases in between match TRBD1. The DNA sequence is TGTGCCAGTAGTAGATTCTCAGGGGGATTGGGCACTGAAGCTTTCTTT. This encodes CASSRFSGGLGTEAFF. Here the CDR3 is joined to the reference TRBV19 and TRBJ1-1 genes, and the full variable domain is: DGGITQSPKYLFRKEGQNVTLSCEQNLNHDAMYWYRQDPGQGLRLIYYSQIVNDFQKGDIAEGYSVSREKKESFPLTVTSAQKNPTAFYLCASSRFSGGLGTEAFFGQGTRLTVV.